The 7 T cell receptor beta chains given below trace back to one sample, sequenced in a study of monozygotic twins with cystic fibrosis. Clones were sequenced by immunoSEQ multiplex PCR, and TCRdb holds only the in-frame ones, with some missing. The profile shows about 9,600 clones, approximately 91% of them singletons. Sequencing was performed on blood. These receptor sequences come from a boy aged 2 to 9 with cystic fibrosis.

The gene calls are TRBV6-5 and TRBJ2-3; 8 bases are shared with TRBD2. The CDR3 consists of 15 residues. V was clipped by 6 bases and J by 5 bases; unmatched bases: 10. Germline V gene data show CDR1 as MNHEY and CDR2 as SVGAGI. The DNA of the CDR3 is TGTGCCAGCAGGGTGAATAGCGGGGCCCAAGATACGCAGTATTTT. This gives the protein CASRVNSGAQDTQYF.

The chain recombines TRBV30 with TRBJ2-5; 16 bases agree with TRBD2. V lost 4 bases, J lost 5 bases, and 10 bases stayed unmatched. Germline V CDR1 and CDR2: GTSNPN, SVGIG (reference sequence). The CDR3 totals 17 residues. The CDR3 loop is CAWTSGTSGGAGETQYF. The CDR3 coding sequence is TGTGCCTGGACTTCCGGGACTAGCGGGGGGGCCGGGGAGACCCAGTACTTC.

The chain recombines TRBV6-1 with TRBJ1-2; possibly TRBD1 for D (5 bases). This CDR3 comprises 15 residues. Germline CDR1 MNHNS, CDR2 SASEGT. V lost 5 bases and J lost 4, with 17 bases in between. The CDR3 region is CASSNTGTPSYGYTF. The CDR3 DNA reads as TGTGCCAGCAGTAATACCGGGACCCCCAGCTATGGCTACACCTTC.

This chain joins TRBV6-1 and TRBJ2-5; 8 bases match TRBD2. In germline, CDR1 is MNHNS, CDR2 SASEGT. Trimming took 2 bases from V and 1 from J; bases not matched to a gene: 9. CDR3 length: 17 amino acids. CDR3 nucleotides: TGTGCCAGCAGTGAATTCTTCCGGGGGGGTGGCCAAGAGACCCAGTACTTC. Translating gives CASSEFFRGGGQETQYF.

The V gene is TRBV25-1, the J gene TRBJ1-1; no clear D gene. The germline V gene has CDR1 MGHDK and CDR2 SYGVNS. This CDR3 contains 12 residues. Trimming stripped 5 bases from V and 10 bases from J, with 14 bases between. CDR3: CASSPFYGSAFF. CDR3 bases: TGTGCCAGCAGTCCCTTCTACGGTTCAGCTTTCTTT.

The V and J genes are TRBV5-6 and TRBJ1-1, with D perhaps TRBD1 (5 bases). The CDR3 covers 15 residues. Germline CDR1 and CDR2: SGHDT and YYEEEE. Trimming cost V 1 base and J 5 bases, with 15 bases left between them. CDR3 residues: CASSLLVVGRTEAFF. Here the CDR3 DNA reads TGTGCCAGCAGCTTGCTGGTTGTGGGGCGGACTGAAGCTTTCTTT.

This clone was observed a single time. V gene TRBV5-1 combines with J gene TRBJ1-4; D remains ambiguous. The CDR3 totals 13 residues. The germline V and J ends were trimmed by 2 bases and 8 bases, with 10 bases remaining between them. Germline V gives CDR1 SGHRS, CDR2 YFSETQ. The DNA for the CDR3 is TGCGCCAGCAGCTTTTCGGGAATGGAAAAACTGTTTTTT. It encodes CASSFSGMEKLFF. The whole variable domain, filled in from reference TRBV5-1 and TRBJ1-4, reads KAGVTQTPRYLIKTRGQQVTLSCSPISGHRSVSWYQQTPGQGLQFLFEYFSETQRNKGNFPGRFSGRQFSNSRSEMNVSTLELGDSALYLCASSFSGMEKLFFGSGTQLSVL.